The rows below give T cell receptor beta chains drawn from one sample of a study of blood T cell repertoires in COVID-19. TCRdb's table, derived via immunoSEQ multiplex PCR, lists solely in-frame clones and lacks some. The repertoire includes around 110,000 clones, about 89% of them detected once, and around 1.2% sits in the top ten. The sample was peripheral blood. All receptors derive from a woman under 40 with acute or convalescent COVID-19. The CDR3 runs from the conserved cysteine through the conserved F or W.

len: 18
j_gene: TRBJ2-7
v_gene: TRBV4-3
CDR3aa: CASSQDQASGGAVYEQYF

len: 15
j_gene: TRBJ1-1
v_gene: TRBV11-3
CDR3aa: CASSPRVAGITEAFF

len: 13
j_gene: TRBJ1-1
v_gene: TRBV27
CDR3aa: CASSINRVTEAFF

len: 14
j_gene: TRBJ2-5
v_gene: TRBV18
CDR3aa: CASSRGLDQETQYF

len: 14
j_gene: TRBJ2-1
v_gene: TRBV9
CDR3aa: CASTGTSGNNEQFF

len: 15
j_gene: TRBJ2-1
v_gene: TRBV9
CDR3aa: CASSVAGGGYNEQFF

len: 13
j_gene: TRBJ1-2
v_gene: TRBV6-1
CDR3aa: CASSEDSNYGYTF

len: 16
j_gene: TRBJ2-7
v_gene: TRBV28
CDR3aa: CASSLPRGIPPYEQYF

len: 17
j_gene: TRBJ2-3
v_gene: TRBV7-3
CDR3aa: CASSWGPTSGSTDTQYF

len: 17
j_gene: TRBJ1-5
v_gene: TRBV28
CDR3aa: CASSLRGQGYSNQPQHF

len: 15
j_gene: TRBJ2-2
v_gene: TRBV7-9
CDR3aa: CASSHRGRLAGELFF

len: 15
j_gene: TRBJ2-1
v_gene: TRBV10-3
CDR3aa: CAIRVAGSSYNEQFF

len: 13
j_gene: TRBJ2-7
v_gene: TRBV14
CDR3aa: CASSRDSFTEQYF

len: 14
j_gene: TRBJ1-1
v_gene: TRBV6-5
CDR3aa: CASSADRVNTEAFF

len: 17
j_gene: TRBJ1-3
v_gene: TRBV14
CDR3aa: CASSQLHILGRGNTIYF

len: 14
j_gene: TRBJ1-2
v_gene: TRBV27
CDR3aa: CASSSGMRGYGYTF

len: 15
j_gene: TRBJ1-6
v_gene: TRBV11-2
CDR3aa: CASSLIGGTGSPLHF

len: 18
j_gene: TRBJ2-4
v_gene: TRBV7-2
CDR3aa: CASSQVGERGLSKNIQYF

len: 13
j_gene: TRBJ2-3
v_gene: TRBV11-2
CDR3aa: CASSSISTDTQYF

len: 13
j_gene: TRBJ1-3
v_gene: TRBV10-1
CDR3aa: CASSKGGENTIYF

len: 14
j_gene: TRBJ2-7
v_gene: TRBV3-1/TRBV3-2
CDR3aa: CASSQGLAGDEQYF

len: 20
j_gene: TRBJ2-3
v_gene: TRBV11-2
CDR3aa: CASSLDGWTSGSRATDTQYF

len: 15
j_gene: TRBJ2-3
v_gene: TRBV24-1
CDR3aa: CATSEPNLAVDTQYF

len: 15
j_gene: TRBJ1-1
v_gene: TRBV11-2
CDR3aa: CASSPTGQGWTEAFF

len: 14
j_gene: TRBJ2-1
v_gene: TRBV7-3
CDR3aa: CASSLAGGRDEQFF

len: 14
j_gene: TRBJ2-2
v_gene: TRBV5-1
CDR3aa: CASSLTGAIGELFF

len: 20
j_gene: TRBJ2-3
v_gene: TRBV13
CDR3aa: CASSLGPPSGPLRHTDTQYF

len: 16
j_gene: TRBJ1-3
v_gene: TRBV30
CDR3aa: CAWSAPSGISGNTIYF

len: 14
j_gene: TRBJ1-1
v_gene: TRBV30
CDR3aa: CAWRGQGVSTEAFF

len: 15
j_gene: TRBJ1-5
v_gene: TRBV2
CDR3aa: CASSLTGGVAQPQHF

len: 15
j_gene: TRBJ1-3
v_gene: TRBV30
CDR3aa: CAWSGDRGRGNTIYF

len: 12
j_gene: TRBJ2-7
v_gene: TRBV3-1/TRBV3-2
CDR3aa: CASSPPGNEQYF

len: 16
j_gene: TRBJ1-2
v_gene: TRBV6-5
CDR3aa: CASSYSRLLANYGYTF

len: 14
j_gene: TRBJ2-5
v_gene: TRBV6-6
CDR3aa: CASSLPGQGETQYF

len: 11
j_gene: TRBJ1-2
v_gene: TRBV7-9
CDR3aa: CASSWGRTRYF

len: 17
j_gene: TRBJ1-1
v_gene: TRBV28
CDR3aa: CASSLPSAGAPNTEAFF

len: 15
j_gene: TRBJ1-1
v_gene: TRBV25-1
CDR3aa: CASSDPRGPNTEAFF

len: 14
j_gene: TRBJ2-7
v_gene: TRBV7-8
CDR3aa: CASSLAGGSNEQYF

len: 15
j_gene: TRBJ2-7
v_gene: TRBV4-3
CDR3aa: CASSQDSGGAREQYF

len: 16
j_gene: TRBJ2-5
v_gene: TRBV5-1
CDR3aa: CASSLGDRAIVETQYF

len: 15
j_gene: TRBJ1-5
v_gene: TRBV28
CDR3aa: CASSKVQGGNQPQHF

len: 14
j_gene: TRBJ1-1
v_gene: TRBV11-2
CDR3aa: CASSLAPGEDEAFF